This is a list of T cell receptor beta chains from one sample in a study of blood T cells in healthy people across ages. TCRdb re-analysed the 5' RACE reads in MiXCR, keeping a single row per CDR3 protein. The sample records around 1,800,000 distinct CDR3 sequences, roughly two fifths being singletons. The sample was blood. These receptors were taken from a human donor in good health. The CDR3 runs from the conserved cysteine through the conserved F or W. The size entry is marked missing in some rows and otherwise reads once, few, many or a size class.

j_call: TRBJ2-7
v_call: TRBV4-2
clone_size: many
cdr3_aa: CASSQDLSSLSREQYF

j_call: NA
v_call: TRBV6-1
clone_size: NA
cdr3_aa: CASSEVASGGASYNEQYF

j_call: NA
v_call: TRBV10-2
clone_size: NA
cdr3_aa: CASSESGQDRGRYEQYF

j_call: TRBJ2-3
v_call: TRBV5-1
clone_size: NA
cdr3_aa: CASSLEATGASTDTQYF

j_call: TRBJ1-2
v_call: TRBV30
clone_size: NA
cdr3_aa: CAWSETLIPLYGYTF

j_call: TRBJ2-5
v_call: TRBV7-2
clone_size: few
cdr3_aa: CASSLDVGTGQETQYF

j_call: TRBJ2-7
v_call: TRBV6-6
clone_size: NA
cdr3_aa: CASSYSDRGREQYF

j_call: TRBJ2-2
v_call: TRBV12-3/TRBV12-4
clone_size: NA
cdr3_aa: CASSRNGRVNTGELFF

j_call: TRBJ2-7
v_call: TRBV28
clone_size: once
cdr3_aa: CASSPTGISYELYF

j_call: TRBJ2-7
v_call: TRBV7-9
clone_size: NA
cdr3_aa: CASSKNTGSEQYF

j_call: TRBJ2-3
v_call: TRBV7-8
clone_size: few
cdr3_aa: CASSLEPGADTQYF

j_call: TRBJ1-1
v_call: TRBV20-1
clone_size: NA
cdr3_aa: CSAIPRGIMNTEAFF

j_call: TRBJ2-4
v_call: TRBV15
clone_size: NA
cdr3_aa: CATSYGQGRNIQYF

j_call: TRBJ1-6
v_call: TRBV5-6
clone_size: NA
cdr3_aa: CASRVTGYSPLHF

j_call: TRBJ2-4
v_call: TRBV11-2
clone_size: NA
cdr3_aa: CASNHRGLDKNIQYF

j_call: TRBJ1-1
v_call: TRBV6-1
clone_size: NA
cdr3_aa: CASAARWDRAITEAFF

j_call: TRBJ2-7
v_call: TRBV29-1
clone_size: NA
cdr3_aa: CSVERDRESEQYF

j_call: TRBJ2-7
v_call: TRBV20-1
clone_size: few
cdr3_aa: CSARGPALAGINYEQYF

j_call: TRBJ2-5
v_call: TRBV18
clone_size: few
cdr3_aa: CASSPLAQAGGPDLDETQYF

j_call: TRBJ2-1
v_call: TRBV7-2
clone_size: few
cdr3_aa: CASSLAGLADHEQFF

j_call: TRBJ1-6
v_call: TRBV2
clone_size: NA
cdr3_aa: CASRTQGLSDSPLHF

j_call: TRBJ2-1
v_call: TRBV4-3
clone_size: NA
cdr3_aa: CASSPDSPYNEQFF

j_call: TRBJ1-1
v_call: TRBV20-1
clone_size: NA
cdr3_aa: CSARRTAEPYTEAFF

j_call: TRBJ2-7
v_call: TRBV12-3/TRBV12-4
clone_size: NA
cdr3_aa: CASSCTGESYEQYF

j_call: TRBJ1-4
v_call: TRBV20-1
clone_size: few
cdr3_aa: CSAYTGAGREKLFF

j_call: TRBJ2-3
v_call: TRBV6-2/TRBV6-3
clone_size: once
cdr3_aa: CASSKTSGGARDTQYF

j_call: TRBJ1-2
v_call: TRBV7-9
clone_size: NA
cdr3_aa: CASSPGSMDYGYTF

j_call: TRBJ2-7
v_call: TRBV20-1
clone_size: few
cdr3_aa: CSARDGGGASPYEQYF

j_call: TRBJ1-1
v_call: TRBV5-1
clone_size: NA
cdr3_aa: CASSPGGPLNTVAFF

j_call: TRBJ2-7
v_call: TRBV12-3/TRBV12-4
clone_size: many
cdr3_aa: CASSPLGSSYEQYF

j_call: TRBJ1-4
v_call: TRBV11-2
clone_size: NA
cdr3_aa: CASSLVYVQGAKKLFF

j_call: TRBJ2-3
v_call: TRBV20-1
clone_size: NA
cdr3_aa: CSWMRRAGNRRDTQYF

j_call: TRBJ2-7
v_call: TRBV5-4
clone_size: few
cdr3_aa: CASSLVGRTHYEQYF

j_call: TRBJ1-5
v_call: TRBV20-1
clone_size: NA
cdr3_aa: CSARDIGSTGSNQPQHF